Below, 8 T cell receptor beta chains from the same sample are listed, as sequenced in a study of cytomegalovirus exposure and HLA in healthy donors. PCR employed 60 Vbeta and 13 Jbeta primers. Sequencing used immunoSEQ multiplex PCR; TCRdb keeps in-frame clones, though not all of them. The data contain roughly 98,000 clones, around 75% of them seen just once; the ten biggest clones take up approximately 10%. Sample: PBMCs. Receptors originate from a young man in good health and CMV-seropositive.

Here the CDR3 reads CAISESGQGFYEQYF. Here the CDR3 DNA reads TGTGCCATCAGTGAATCGGGACAGGGGTTCTACGAGCAGTACTTC. The rearrangement joins TRBV10-3 to TRBJ2-7; 10 bases are shared with TRBD1. This CDR3 spans 15 amino acids. Germline CDR1 and CDR2: ENHRY and SYGVKD. J gave up 3 bases and V 3 bases, and 5 bases lay outside the gene matches.

The CDR3 protein is CASSLIPTGLSYNEQFF. CDR3 in DNA: TGCGCCAGCAGCTTGATTCCGACAGGGTTGTCCTACAATGAGCAGTTCTTC. The chain is built from TRBV5-1 and TRBJ2-1; 7 positions agree with TRBD1. J lost 1 base, V lost 1 base, and 8 bases had no gene match. The germline CDR1 and CDR2 sequences are SGHRS and YFSETQ. The CDR3 loop spans 17 amino acids.

This clone was seen only once. This sequence joins TRBV19 and TRBJ2-1; 12 positions agree with TRBD2. In germline, CDR1 is LNHDA, CDR2 SQIVND (reference sequence). The CDR3 extends over 13 amino acids. J lost 9 bases, V lost 7 bases, and 4 bases had no gene match. The CDR3 region is CASTSGGAGEQFF. The CDR3 DNA reads TGTGCCAGTACTAGCGGGGGGGCAGGTGAGCAGTTCTTC.

The gene calls are TRBV14 and TRBJ2-1, with 11 bases aligning to TRBD2. Germline loops: CDR1 SGHDN, CDR2 FVKESK. The CDR3 is 19 amino acids. J was trimmed by 0 bases and V by 0 bases; bases with no gene match: 7. CDR3 sequence: CASSQEPLAGGSSYNEQFF. DNA of the CDR3: TGTGCCAGCAGCCAAGAGCCCCTAGCGGGGGGAAGCTCCTACAATGAGCAGTTCTTC.

The rearrangement links TRBV28 to TRBJ1-2; 8 nucleotides match TRBD1. CDR1 and CDR2 from the germline V gene are MDHEN and SYDVKM. The CDR3 has 14 amino acids. V shed 5 bases, J shed 7 bases, and the junction held 9 bases outside the gene matches. CDR3: CASSRTGLPGGYTF. CDR3 DNA: TGTGCCAGCAGTCGGACAGGGCTACCCGGTGGCTACACCTTC.

CDR3 protein: CASSIQRQNSPLHF. DNA of the CDR3: TGTGCCAGTAGTATTCAGAGGCAAAATTCACCCCTCCACTTT. The rearrangement joins TRBV19 to TRBJ1-6; D gene unclear. V dropped 3 bases and J dropped 7 bases, with 10 bases sitting between them. The germline gives CDR1 LNHDA, CDR2 SQIVND (reference sequence). This CDR3 region has 14 residues.

This sequence joins TRBV5-5 and TRBJ1-1; D not resolved. This CDR3 region has 13 residues. Germline loops: CDR1 SGHKS, CDR2 YYEKEE (reference sequence). The ends were cut back, 6 bases at V and 7 bases at J, with 16 bases in the middle. Written as DNA, the CDR3 is TGTGCCAGCATCCACCAAGGAGGAGGTGAAGCTTTCTTT. Its protein product is CASIHQGGGEAFF.

The V gene is TRBV4-1, the J gene TRBJ1-4, with TRBD1 identical over 7 bases. Trimming took 1 base from V and 5 from J; bases not matched to a gene: 4. Germline V gene sequence: CDR1 MGHRA, CDR2 YSYEKL. The CDR3 is 15 residues long. Written as DNA, the CDR3 is TGCGCCAGCAGCCAAGTAGGGGACAGAAATGAAAAACTGTTTTTT. Translated: CASSQVGDRNEKLFF.